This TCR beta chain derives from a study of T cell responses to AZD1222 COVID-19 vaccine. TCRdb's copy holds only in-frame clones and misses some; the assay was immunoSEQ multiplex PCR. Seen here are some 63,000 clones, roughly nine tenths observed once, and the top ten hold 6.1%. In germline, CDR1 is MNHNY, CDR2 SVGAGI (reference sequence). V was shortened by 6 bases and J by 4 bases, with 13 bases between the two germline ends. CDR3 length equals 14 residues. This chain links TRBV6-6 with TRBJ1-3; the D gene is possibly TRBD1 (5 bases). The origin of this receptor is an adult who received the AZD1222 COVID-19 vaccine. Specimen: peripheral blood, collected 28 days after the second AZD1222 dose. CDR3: CASRRQGSGNTIYF. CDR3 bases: TGTGCCAGCAGACGTCAGGGTTCGGGAAACACCATATATTTT.